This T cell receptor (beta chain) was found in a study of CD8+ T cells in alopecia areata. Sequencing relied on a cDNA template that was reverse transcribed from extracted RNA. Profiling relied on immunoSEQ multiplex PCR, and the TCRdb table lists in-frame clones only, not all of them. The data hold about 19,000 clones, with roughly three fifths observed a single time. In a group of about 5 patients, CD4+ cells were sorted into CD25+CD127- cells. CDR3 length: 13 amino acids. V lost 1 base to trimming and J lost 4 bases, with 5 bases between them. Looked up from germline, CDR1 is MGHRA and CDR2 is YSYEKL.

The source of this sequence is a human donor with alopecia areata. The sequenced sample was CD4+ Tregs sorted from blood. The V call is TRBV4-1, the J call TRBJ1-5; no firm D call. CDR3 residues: CASSQGPNQPQHF. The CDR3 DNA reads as TGCGCCAGCAGCCAAGGTCCTAATCAGCCCCAGCATTTT.